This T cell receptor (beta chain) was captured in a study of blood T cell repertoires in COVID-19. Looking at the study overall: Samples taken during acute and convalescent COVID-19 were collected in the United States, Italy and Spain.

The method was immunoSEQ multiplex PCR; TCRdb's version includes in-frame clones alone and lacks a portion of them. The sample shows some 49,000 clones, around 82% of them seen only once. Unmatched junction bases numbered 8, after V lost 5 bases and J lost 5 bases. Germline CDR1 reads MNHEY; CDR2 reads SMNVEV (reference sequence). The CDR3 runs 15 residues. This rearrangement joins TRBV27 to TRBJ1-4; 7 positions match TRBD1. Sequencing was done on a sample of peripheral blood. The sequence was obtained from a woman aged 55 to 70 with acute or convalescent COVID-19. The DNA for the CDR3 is TGTGCCAGCAGTCGCCCGACAGGGCAGAATGAAAAACTGTTTTTT. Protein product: CASSRPTGQNEKLFF.